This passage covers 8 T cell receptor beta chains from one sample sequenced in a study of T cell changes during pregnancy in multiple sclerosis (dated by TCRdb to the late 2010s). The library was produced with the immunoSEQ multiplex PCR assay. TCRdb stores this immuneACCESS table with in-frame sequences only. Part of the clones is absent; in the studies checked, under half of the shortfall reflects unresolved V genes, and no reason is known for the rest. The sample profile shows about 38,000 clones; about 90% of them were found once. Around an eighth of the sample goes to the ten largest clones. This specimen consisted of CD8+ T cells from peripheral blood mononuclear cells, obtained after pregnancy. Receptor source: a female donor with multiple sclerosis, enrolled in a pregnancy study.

The CDR3 DNA sequence: TGTGCCAGCAGCGTAGCGGGAGCCACAGATACGCAGTATTTT. Translation gives CASSVAGATDTQYF. The rearrangement joins TRBV9 to TRBJ2-3; weak D call: TRBD2 (6 bases). Germline V CDR1 and CDR2: SGDLS, YYNGEE. Trimming removed 0 bases at V and 2 bases at J, with 7 bases between. The CDR3 spans 14 residues.

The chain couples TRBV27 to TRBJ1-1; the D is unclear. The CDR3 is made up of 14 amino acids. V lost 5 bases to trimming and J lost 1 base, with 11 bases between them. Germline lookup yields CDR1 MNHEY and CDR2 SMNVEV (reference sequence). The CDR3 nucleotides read TGTGCCAGCAGTCCGTCCCGGGGGAACACTGAAGCTTTCTTT. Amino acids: CASSPSRGNTEAFF.

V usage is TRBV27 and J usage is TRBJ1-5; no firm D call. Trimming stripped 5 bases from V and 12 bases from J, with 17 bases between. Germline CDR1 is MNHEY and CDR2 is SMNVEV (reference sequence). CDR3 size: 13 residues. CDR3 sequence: CASSPAGERGQHF. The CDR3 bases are TGTGCCAGCAGTCCCGCTGGGGAGCGCGGCCAGCATTTT.

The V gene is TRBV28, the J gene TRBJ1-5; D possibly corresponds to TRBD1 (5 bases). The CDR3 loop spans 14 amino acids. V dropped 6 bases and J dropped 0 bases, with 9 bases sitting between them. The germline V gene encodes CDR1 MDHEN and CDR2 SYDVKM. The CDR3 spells CASRHGGSNQPQHF. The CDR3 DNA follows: TGTGCCAGCAGGCACGGGGGTAGCAATCAGCCCCAGCATTTT.

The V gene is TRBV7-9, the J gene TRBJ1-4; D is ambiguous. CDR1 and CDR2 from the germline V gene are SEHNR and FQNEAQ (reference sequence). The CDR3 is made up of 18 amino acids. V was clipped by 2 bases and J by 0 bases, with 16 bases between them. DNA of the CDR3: TGTGCCAGCAGCTTAATGGGCAGCCGCATAGCAACTAATGAAAAACTGTTTTTT. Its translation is CASSLMGSRIATNEKLFF.

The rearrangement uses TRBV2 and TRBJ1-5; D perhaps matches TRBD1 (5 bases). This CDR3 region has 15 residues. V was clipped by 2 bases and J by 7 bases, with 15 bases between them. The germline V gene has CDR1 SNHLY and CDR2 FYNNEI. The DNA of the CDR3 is TGTGCCAGCAGTGAATCCAGGGATCAGTGGCAGCCCCAGCATTTT. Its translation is CASSESRDQWQPQHF.

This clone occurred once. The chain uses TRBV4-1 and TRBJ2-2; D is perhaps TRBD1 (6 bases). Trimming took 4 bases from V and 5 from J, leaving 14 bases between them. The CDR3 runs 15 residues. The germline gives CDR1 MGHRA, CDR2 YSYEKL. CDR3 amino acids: CASSLRSGETGELFF. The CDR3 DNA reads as TGCGCCAGCAGCCTCCGTTCAGGGGAAACCGGGGAGCTGTTTTTT.

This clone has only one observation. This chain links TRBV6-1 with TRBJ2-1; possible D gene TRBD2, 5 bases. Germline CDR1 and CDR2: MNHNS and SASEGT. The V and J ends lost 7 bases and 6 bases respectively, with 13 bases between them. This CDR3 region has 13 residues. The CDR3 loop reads CASTVGEINEQFF. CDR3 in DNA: TGTGCCAGCACCGTGGGAGAGATCAATGAGCAGTTCTTC.